The T cell receptor beta chain under discussion was sequenced for a study of T-cell reconstitution after alpha-beta-depleted transplantation in children. The germline V and J ends were trimmed by 1 base and 10 bases, with 8 bases remaining between them. The CDR3 spans 11 residues. CDR1 and CDR2 (germline): DFQATT, SNEGSKA (reference sequence). In its sample, this clonotype was seen many times. Unique molecular identifiers were used to barcode this TCRbeta library. MiXCR, applied by TCRdb to the PCR reads, yields one record per CDR3 protein. The repertoire holds over 150,000 distinct CDR3 sequences, over 8.5% seen once, with over 10% in the top ten.

This sequence originates from a boy aged 2 to 9 with acute myeloid leukemia, due to receive a stem cell transplant. This material consisted of PBMCs, taken before TCRalphabeta/CD19-depleted stem cell transplant. V usage is TRBV20-1 and J usage is TRBJ2-1; unclear D gene. The CDR3 bases are TGCAGTGCTAGAGGCACCTCCGAGCAGTTCTTC. Protein product: CSARGTSEQFF.